Each of the 19 T cell receptor beta chains below was sequenced from the same sample in a study of glioma-infiltrating T cells. The iRepertoire nested amplicon-rescue multiplex PCR amplified TCR alpha and beta CDR3s from RNA. TCRdb used MiXCR to reprocess the multiplex PCR reads, holding one entry per CDR3 protein. This sample has 150,000 to 200,000 distinct CDR3 sequences, with around 40% found just once. Sequencing input: glioma tissue, nonneoplastic brain tissue, or PBMCs (not recorded which). The receptors here all came from a human donor with low-grade glioma or glioblastoma, undergoing nonglioma brain surgery, or in good health (not recorded which).

This clonotype was recorded many times. The chain combines TRBV3-1 with TRBJ2-1; perhaps TRBD2 as D (5 bases). Germline-derived CDR1 and CDR2 are LGHDT and YNNKEL (reference sequence). With 6 bases removed from V and 5 bases from J, the gap between germline ends came to 17 bases. CDR3 length: 15 amino acids. CDR3 sequence reads: CASSHDRRRDNEQFF. The CDR3 DNA sequence: TGTGCCAGCAGTCATGACCGGAGGCGGGACAATGAGCAGTTCTTC.

This rearrangement joins TRBV5-1 to TRBJ2-3; 7 bases are shared with TRBD2. Germline trimming cut 0 bases from V and 3 bases from J; bases unmatched to any gene: 4. Germline CDR1 SGHRS, CDR2 YFSETQ. The length of the CDR3 is 15 residues. The CDR3 coding sequence is TGCGCCAGCAGCTTGGCAGGGAGGGTGACAGATACGCAGTATTTT. Amino acid sequence: CASSLAGRVTDTQYF.

The rearrangement joins TRBV3-1 to TRBJ2-1; TRBD1 aligns across 12 bases. V gave up 0 bases and J gave up 0 bases; unmatched junction bases: 9. Per germline, CDR1 LGHDT and CDR2 YNNKEL (reference sequence). This CDR3 is built from 20 residues. In DNA form, the CDR3 reads TGTGCCAGCAGCCAAGATCTCGGGACAGGGGGCCTAAGCTCCTACAATGAGCAGTTCTTC. This translates into CASSQDLGTGGLSSYNEQFF.

A remark on this clonotype: A read error may account for a junction end that differs from germline. The J gene is TRBJ2-7, the V gene TRBV2; the D is unclear. CDR3 length equals 12 residues. CDR1 and CDR2 from the germline V gene are SNHLY and FYNNEI. For the CDR3, the DNA is TGTGCCAGCAGTGACAGGCCCCTCGAGAAGTACTTC. Amino acid sequence: CASSDRPLEKYF.

Note on this clonotype: A read error is possible here, since a much larger clone lies one base away. The chain couples TRBV28 to TRBJ2-2; 8 nucleotides align to TRBD2. Germline CDR1 is MDHEN and CDR2 is SYDVKM. The CDR3 loop spans 14 amino acids. The CDR3 spells CAINSGANTGEMFF. In DNA form, the CDR3 reads TGTGCCATCAATAGCGGGGCGAACACCGGGGAGATGTTTTTT.

Comments on this clonotype: A read error may be the cause here, since a much bigger clone is one base away. The J gene is TRBJ2-6, the V gene TRBV6-6; D is unclear. CDR1 and CDR2 (germline): MNHNY, SVGAGI (reference sequence). V lost 5 bases and J 4 bases, leaving 9 bases between the germline ends. The CDR3 spans 14 residues. The CDR3 region has the DNA TGTGCCAGCAGTCCCGGGCGGGGGGCCAACGTCCTGACTTTC. Residues: CASSPGRGANVLTF.

This rearrangement joins TRBV14 to TRBJ1-1, with D perhaps matching TRBD1 (5 bases). CDR3 length: 14 residues. V dropped 6 bases and J dropped 2 bases, with 13 bases sitting between them. Germline loops: CDR1 SGHDN, CDR2 FVKESK. CDR3 sequence (DNA): TGTGCCAGCAGACAGGACGGACTCAACACTGAAGCTTTCTTT. It specifies CASRQDGLNTEAFF.

On this clonotype itself: Its ends do not fully match the called genes, so a read error is possible. Written as DNA, the CDR3 is TGTGTCAGCACCACCGAGGCGGGACAGTTTGAGCAGTACTTC. Translating it yields CVSTTEAGQFEQYF. The rearrangement joins TRBV28 to TRBJ2-7; weak D call: TRBD1 (7 bases). The germline V gene encodes CDR1 MDHEN and CDR2 SYDVKM. This CDR3 spans 14 amino acids.

This clonotype was detected ten times or more. This sequence joins TRBV11-3 and TRBJ2-1, with 10 bases that match TRBD2. J gave up 5 bases and V 5 bases, and 6 bases lay outside the gene matches. Germline V gene sequence: CDR1 SGHNT, CDR2 YENEEA. The CDR3 is 15 residues long. DNA of the CDR3: TGTGCCAGCAGCCTGAGGACTAGCGGAAACAATGAGCAGTTCTTC. Translated, it gives CASSLRTSGNNEQFF. Supplemented by reference TRBV11-3 and TRBJ2-1, the full variable domain reads EAGVVQSPRYKIIEKKQPVAFWCNPISGHNTLYWYLQNLGQGPELLIRYENEEAVDDSQLPKDRFSAERLKGVDSTLKIQPAELGDSAVYLCASSLRTSGNNEQFFGPGTRLTVL.

This clonotype was seen only once. A single base separates this from a much larger clone, so it may be a read error. The rearrangement joins TRBV28 to TRBJ1-5; 8 bases map to TRBD1. In germline, CDR1 is MDHEN, CDR2 SYDVKM. After removal of 7 bases from V and 7 bases from J, the junction contained 9 bases not matched to a gene. This CDR3 has 14 amino acids. The CDR3 here is CASIRTGLNQPQHF. In nucleotides, the CDR3 is TGTGCCAGCATTCGGACAGGGCTTAACCAGCCCCAGCATTTT.

Concerning this clonotype: A much more abundant neighbour one base away suggests this may be a read error. The V gene is TRBV20-1, the J gene TRBJ2-1; 9 nucleotides agree with TRBD2. Germline V gene data show CDR1 as DFQATT and CDR2 as SNEGSKA (reference sequence). The CDR3 sequence is 15 residues long. The CDR3 is CSATPVAGDYNGQFF. CDR3 sequence (DNA): TGCAGTGCTACGCCCGTAGCGGGAGATTACAATGGGCAGTTCTTC.

Of note for this clonotype: This clone may be a read error of a much larger clone one base away. The rearrangement joins TRBV12-3 or TRBV12-4 to TRBJ1-1; 10 nucleotides line up with TRBD1. After removal of 7 bases from V and 4 bases from J, the junction contained 6 bases not matched to a gene. The CDR3 runs 14 residues. DNA of the CDR3: TGTGCCAGCATCCAGACAGGGGGCGGCACTGAAGCTTTCTTT. The encoded protein is CASIQTGGGTEAFF.

At least ten counts were recorded for this clonotype. The chain links TRBV27 to TRBJ2-7, with a possible D match to TRBD2 (6 bases). Germline CDR1 reads MNHEY; CDR2 reads SMNVEV (reference sequence). The CDR3 covers 14 residues. V lost 6 bases and J lost 7, with 19 bases in between. The CDR3 sequence is CASRLADPLNEQYF. The CDR3 DNA reads TGTGCCAGCAGGTTAGCGGACCCATTGAATGAGCAGTACTTC.

The chain is built from TRBV4-1 and TRBJ2-1; TRBD1 agrees at 7 bases. V lost 7 bases and J lost 2; bases outside the gene matches: 11. CDR1 is MGHRA, CDR2 YSYEKL, per germline. The CDR3 length is 16 residues. The CDR3 region is CASIHEGQRAYNEQFF. The DNA of the CDR3 is TGCGCCAGCATCCATGAGGGACAGAGAGCCTACAATGAGCAGTTCTTC.

This clonotype was detected only a few times. The CDR3 region is CASSFRLAGGPPDTQYF. The CDR3 DNA reads TGTGCCAGCAGCTTCCGGCTAGCGGGAGGGCCACCAGATACGCAGTATTTT. The chain uses TRBV7-3 and TRBJ2-3; TRBD2 aligns across 12 bases. The V and J ends lost 3 bases and 4 bases, in that order; junction bases with no gene match: 8. There are 17 residues in the CDR3. Germline CDR1 SGHTA, CDR2 FQGTGA. Combining the CDR3 with reference TRBV7-3 and TRBJ2-3 gives the whole variable domain GAGVSQTPSNKVTEKGKYVELRCDPISGHTALYWYRQSLGQGPEFLIYFQGTGAADDSGLPNDRFFAVRPEGSVSTLKIQRTERGDSAVYLCASSFRLAGGPPDTQYFGPGTRLTVL.

Worth noting for this clonotype: One base away lies a much larger clone, so this may be a sequencing read error. The J gene is TRBJ1-5, the V gene TRBV19, with a weak D call TRBD1 (5 bases). The CDR3 sequence is 14 residues long. Germline-derived CDR1 and CDR2 are LNHDA and SQIVND (reference sequence). The CDR3 sequence is CAISPGGIDQPQHF. The CDR3 bases are TGTGCCATTAGTCCGGGGGGGATAGATCAGCCCCAGCATTTT.

Concerning this clonotype: A much larger clone lies one base from this, so it may be a read error. The chain recombines TRBV5-4 with TRBJ1-1, with TRBD1 as a possible D gene (5 bases). This CDR3 spans 11 amino acids. The V gene's germline CDR1 is SGHNT and CDR2 YYREEE (reference sequence). CDR3 in amino acids: CASSETGEDFF. As DNA, the CDR3 is TGTGCCAGCAGTGAAACAGGTGAAGATTTCTTT.

As to this clonotype: This may come from a read error, since a much larger clone is one base off. Lacking the conserved final phenylalanine or tryptophan, this CDR3 likely reflects a read error. Written as DNA, the CDR3 is TGTGCCAGCAGTTTAGTGACAGTAAACTATGGCTACACCCTC. This translates into CASSLVTVNYGYTL. The chain has TRBV28 and TRBJ1-2, with D maybe TRBD1 (5 bases). Trimming took 2 bases from V and 2 from J, leaving 9 bases between them. The CDR3 is 14 residues long. Germline lookup yields CDR1 MDHEN and CDR2 SYDVKM.

Points on this clonotype: It may be a read error: a sequence one base away is much more abundant. This chain uses TRBV7-9 with TRBJ2-7; D is uncertain. CDR3 length: 12 residues. From germline, CDR1 is SEHNR and CDR2 FQNEAQ (reference sequence). The ends were cut back, 3 bases at V and 4 bases at J, with 7 bases in the middle. For the CDR3, the DNA is TGTGCCAGCAGCTTTGCGAGGTACGAGCAGTACTTC. Its protein product is CASSFARYEQYF.